These 15 T cell receptor beta chains came from one sample sequenced in a study of blood T cell repertoires in COVID-19. Generated by immunoSEQ multiplex PCR, the TCRdb table keeps only in-frame clones and is missing some. The data contain 60,000 to 80,000 clones, about 91% of them singletons. Sequencing input: peripheral blood. Receptors originate from a woman in her 70s with acute or convalescent COVID-19.

The chain is built from TRBV5-4 and TRBJ2-1, with D unresolved. The germline V gene has CDR1 SGHNT and CDR2 YYREEE (reference sequence). The CDR3 spans 15 residues. Trimming shortened V by 4 bases and J by 7 bases, and 18 bases separated the two germline ends. The CDR3 region is CASSVPPAVENEQFF. The CDR3 region has the DNA TGTGCCAGCAGCGTACCTCCGGCGGTCGAGAATGAGCAGTTCTTC.

The chain employs TRBV5-1 and TRBJ1-5, with 9 bases lining up with TRBD1. V shed 0 bases, J shed 7 bases, and the junction held 5 bases outside the gene matches. Germline V gene lookup returns CDR1 SGHRS and CDR2 YFSETQ. The CDR3 consists of 15 residues. CDR3: CASSLAGQGSQPQHF. In DNA form, the CDR3 reads TGCGCCAGCAGCTTGGCTGGACAGGGGTCGCAGCCCCAGCATTTT. The full variable domain, in which reference TRBV5-1 and TRBJ1-5 provide the parts outside the CDR3, is KAGVTQTPRYLIKTRGQQVTLSCSPISGHRSVSWYQQTPGQGLQFLFEYFSETQRNKGNFPGRFSGRQFSNSRSEMNVSTLELGDSALYLCASSLAGQGSQPQHFGDGTRLSIL.

This clone was seen only once. CDR3 DNA: TGCGCCAGCAGCCCGGGACTTCCAAGCTCCTACAATGAGCAGTTCTTC. Translation gives CASSPGLPSSYNEQFF. The chain uses TRBV4-3 and TRBJ2-1; maybe TRBD2 (6 bases). This CDR3 region has 16 residues. Germline V CDR1 and CDR2: LGHNA, YSLEER. Trimming cost V 4 bases and J 0 bases, with 13 bases left between them.

The chain joins TRBV4-1 to TRBJ1-1, with unresolved D. This CDR3 region has 13 residues. CDR1 and CDR2 (germline): MGHRA, YSYEKL. V was trimmed by 0 bases and J by 10 bases, leaving 12 bases between them. CDR3 in amino acids: CASSQEVTRRAFF. As DNA, the CDR3 is TGCGCCAGCAGCCAAGAAGTCACCCGTAGAGCTTTCTTT.

This clone was picked up a small number of times. The sample has other DNA sequences that encode this CDR3 too. The rearrangement uses TRBV18 and TRBJ1-5; 9 bases align to TRBD1. The V and J ends lost 3 bases and 7 bases, in that order; junction bases with no gene match: 1. Germline assignment: CDR1 KGHSH and CDR2 LQKENI. The CDR3 spans 13 residues. This chain's CDR3 is CASSPGQGQPQHF. The CDR3 nucleotides are TGTGCCAGCTCACCGGGACAGGGCCAGCCCCAGCATTTT.

The genes are TRBV5-5 and TRBJ2-3; 11 nucleotides align to TRBD1. From germline, CDR1 is SGHKS and CDR2 YYEKEE (reference sequence). There are 17 residues in the CDR3. The junction had 12 bases not matched to a gene; V was cut back by 3 bases and J by 6 bases. Here the CDR3 reads CASSSLGQGGAHDTQYF. The CDR3 region has the DNA TGTGCCAGCAGCTCCTTGGGACAGGGGGGAGCACACGATACGCAGTATTTT.

J is TRBJ2-1 and V is TRBV6-6, with a possible D match to TRBD1 (6 bases). The germline CDR1 and CDR2 sequences are MNHNY and SVGAGI (reference sequence). The CDR3 extends over 13 amino acids. Deletions cut 6 bases from V and 8 bases from J, with 14 bases between. The DNA of the CDR3 is TGTGCCAGCAGCTCCTCCAGGGGCGATGAGCAGTTCTTC. The encoded protein is CASSSSRGDEQFF.

The chain recombines TRBV5-6 with TRBJ1-2; D is unresolved. From germline, CDR1 is SGHDT and CDR2 YYEEEE. V was clipped by 1 base and J by 1 base, with 5 bases between them. CDR3 size: 13 residues. The CDR3 nucleotides read TGTGCCAGCAGCTTGAACGGTAACTATGGCTACACCTTC. Its protein is CASSLNGNYGYTF.

V gene TRBV6-6 combines with J gene TRBJ1-1, with 7 bases aligning to TRBD1. This CDR3 is 14 amino acids long. The germline CDR1 and CDR2 sequences are MNHNY and SVGAGI (reference sequence). J was trimmed by 4 bases and V by 2 bases; bases with no gene match: 4. The CDR3, as DNA: TGTGCCAGCAGTTACGATCCAGGGGGCACTGAAGCTTTCTTT. Its protein is CASSYDPGGTEAFF.

The J gene is TRBJ2-7, the V gene TRBV6-1; D gene uncertain. V lost 1 base and J lost 2, with 12 bases in between. The CDR3 sequence is 15 residues long. Germline lookup yields CDR1 MNHNS and CDR2 SASEGT. The chain's CDR3 is CASSEGATATYEQYF. The CDR3 DNA follows: TGTGCCAGCAGTGAAGGGGCGACCGCCACCTACGAGCAGTACTTC.

The J gene is TRBJ2-7, the V gene TRBV27, with D maybe TRBD1 (6 bases). Looked up from germline, CDR1 is MNHEY and CDR2 is SMNVEV (reference sequence). The V and J ends lost 8 bases and 0 bases respectively, with 8 bases between them. This CDR3 is 12 amino acids long. The CDR3 region is CASRTASYEQYF. DNA for the CDR3: TGTGCCAGCCGGACAGCCTCCTACGAGCAGTACTTC.

This clone was counted a single time. V usage is TRBV24-1 and J usage is TRBJ1-5; no reliable D call. The CDR3 sequence is 13 residues long. The ends were cut back, 7 bases at V and 4 bases at J, with 10 bases in the middle. Germline CDR1 KGHDR, CDR2 SFDVKD. The CDR3 reads CATSSGRNQPQHF. CDR3 nucleotide sequence: TGTGCCACCAGCTCCGGTCGGAATCAGCCCCAGCATTTT.

V usage is TRBV14 and J usage is TRBJ2-3, with TRBD2 identical over 8 bases. V lost 7 bases, J lost 2 bases, and 5 bases stayed unmatched. The V gene's germline CDR1 is SGHDN and CDR2 FVKESK. CDR3 length: 14 residues. The CDR3 region has the DNA TGTGCCAGCACGACCGGGAGGGCCACAGATACGCAGTATTTT. Its protein is CASTTGRATDTQYF.

The chain links TRBV3-1 (or the pseudogene TRBV3-2) to TRBJ1-2; TRBD1 agrees at 7 bases. This CDR3 is built from 13 residues. Germline loops: CDR1 LGHDT, CDR2 YNNKEL (reference sequence). Trimming took 4 bases from V and 7 from J; bases not matched to a gene: 6. For the CDR3, the DNA is TGTGCCAGCAGCCCTACAGGGGCGGGTGGCTACACCTTC. Translation: CASSPTGAGGYTF.

The V gene is TRBV7-8, the J gene TRBJ1-5, with a weak D call TRBD1 (5 bases). Germline CDR1 SGHVS, CDR2 FQNEAQ. Trimming stripped 4 bases from V and 6 bases from J, with 13 bases between. There are 14 residues in the CDR3. The CDR3 DNA sequence: TGTGCCAGCAGCTACGACAGTCTTGGTCAGCCCCAGCATTTT. Translation gives CASSYDSLGQPQHF.